The next 25 T cell receptor beta chains were all read from a single sample in a study of blood T cell repertoires in COVID-19. Method: immunoSEQ multiplex PCR; TCRdb's copy keeps in-frame clones and lacks some. Among around 200,000 clones listed, more than 80% were seen once. Input material: peripheral blood. The source of these receptors is a human donor in a cohort sampled during active COVID-19.

The chain links TRBV27 to TRBJ1-2; D gene uncertain. V lost 2 bases and J 0 bases, leaving 7 bases between the germline ends. This CDR3 has 14 residues. From germline, CDR1 is MNHEY and CDR2 SMNVEV (reference sequence). The CDR3: CASSLGGTNYGYTF. CDR3 bases: TGTGCCAGCAGTTTAGGAGGGACTAACTATGGCTACACCTTC.

The V and J genes are TRBV12-5 and TRBJ1-3; D gene unclear. V lost 0 bases and J 0 bases, leaving 12 bases between the germline ends. Germline V gives CDR1 LGHNT, CDR2 FRNRAP. CDR3 length equals 17 residues. The CDR3 region is CASGLVGLTISGNTIYF. The DNA for the CDR3 is TGTGCTAGTGGTTTGGTAGGACTGACGATCTCTGGAAACACCATATATTTT.

The rearrangement joins TRBV9 to TRBJ2-2; 7 positions agree with TRBD1. This CDR3 has 16 amino acids. J was trimmed by 6 bases and V by 3 bases; bases with no gene match: 11. Germline CDR1 SGDLS, CDR2 YYNGEE. The CDR3 loop is CASSGTGSWPAGELFF. The CDR3 coding sequence is TGTGCCAGCAGCGGGACAGGTTCCTGGCCGGCCGGGGAGCTGTTTTTT.

The J gene is TRBJ1-1, the V gene TRBV2, with D perhaps TRBD1 (6 bases). The germline gives CDR1 SNHLY, CDR2 FYNNEI. The CDR3 sequence is 14 residues long. V shed 1 base and J shed 2 bases, with 8 bases lying between them. The CDR3 nucleotides are TGTGCCAGCAGTGAAGACAGGGCCAACACTGAAGCTTTCTTT. This gives the protein CASSEDRANTEAFF.

This rearrangement joins TRBV6-4 to TRBJ2-1, with D unclear. This CDR3 has 14 residues. V was shortened by 7 bases and J by 10 bases, with 20 bases between the two germline ends. Per germline, CDR1 MRHNA and CDR2 SNTAGT. In nucleotides, the CDR3 is TGTGCCAGCATCCCCCCTGGCAGGTTCAACGAGCAGTTCTTC. Protein product: CASIPPGRFNEQFF.

This rearrangement joins TRBV5-1 to TRBJ2-7; no definite D call. Trimming pared 0 bases from V and 3 bases from J, leaving 7 bases between. The germline CDR1 and CDR2 sequences are SGHRS and YFSETQ. The CDR3 is 13 amino acids. The CDR3 sequence is CASSLDVDYEQYF. Written as DNA, the CDR3 is TGCGCCAGCAGCTTGGACGTAGACTACGAGCAGTACTTC.

The chain has TRBV5-8 and TRBJ1-1; the D gene is possibly TRBD1 (5 bases). This CDR3 has 13 residues. The germline V gene encodes CDR1 SGHTS and CDR2 YDEGEE. Trimming left V 4 bases short and J 8 bases short, with 15 bases between. The CDR3 DNA sequence: TGTGCCAGCAGCACGGGGCGGGGTTGGGAAGCTTTCTTT. Translating gives CASSTGRGWEAFF.

The chain carries TRBV9 and TRBJ1-4; D possibly corresponds to TRBD1 (6 bases). The CDR3 extends over 15 amino acids. V lost 1 base, J lost 8 bases, and 15 bases lay in between. Germline V gives CDR1 SGDLS, CDR2 YYNGEE. This CDR3 is CASSVTGTVGEKLFF. The DNA for the CDR3 is TGTGCCAGCAGCGTAACAGGGACGGTCGGAGAAAAACTGTTTTTT.

The rearrangement links TRBV11-2 to TRBJ1-1; TRBD1 is a possible D gene (6 bases). The length of the CDR3 is 16 residues. V was cut by 5 bases and J by 1 base, with 17 bases left in between. Germline-derived CDR1 and CDR2 are SGHAT and FQNNGV. CDR3 region: CASSAARGTGNTEAFF. Written as DNA, the CDR3 is TGTGCCAGCAGCGCCGCCAGGGGCACAGGGAACACTGAAGCTTTCTTT.

The rearrangement uses TRBV11-2 and TRBJ1-6, with unresolved D. Germline lookup yields CDR1 SGHAT and CDR2 FQNNGV. The V gene lost 5 bases and the J gene lost 1 base, with 9 bases spanning the gap. The CDR3 extends over 15 amino acids. The CDR3: CASSHRGSYNSPLHF. CDR3 nucleotide sequence: TGTGCCAGCAGCCACAGAGGGTCCTATAATTCACCCCTCCACTTT.

The chain has TRBV15 and TRBJ2-3, with D perhaps TRBD2 (5 bases). This CDR3 spans 17 amino acids. Germline CDR1 is LNHNV and CDR2 is YYDKDF (reference sequence). Trimming stripped 3 bases from V and 4 bases from J, with 20 bases between. This chain's CDR3 is CATSRIGLSKGADTQYF. The CDR3, as DNA: TGTGCCACCAGCAGGATCGGACTGTCGAAGGGTGCAGATACGCAGTATTTT.

The chain has TRBV19 and TRBJ2-7; 12 bases are a match to TRBD1. Germline V gene lookup returns CDR1 LNHDA and CDR2 SQIVND (reference sequence). The CDR3 length is 15 residues. The trim removed 3 bases at V and 7 bases at J, leaving 7 bases unmatched. The CDR3 spells CASSIRGQGAREQYF. CDR3 DNA: TGTGCCAGTAGTATTCGGGGACAGGGGGCAAGAGAGCAGTACTTC.

The chain employs TRBV2 and TRBJ2-3; tentative D call: TRBD2 (6 bases). The CDR3 is made up of 17 amino acids. The V and J ends lost 3 bases and 2 bases respectively, with 18 bases between them. Per germline, CDR1 SNHLY and CDR2 FYNNEI. The CDR3 spells CASSDIFSEGNTDTQYF. In DNA form, the CDR3 reads TGTGCCAGCAGTGATATTTTTTCGGAGGGGAACACAGATACGCAGTATTTT.

This chain uses TRBV5-1 with TRBJ1-5; D perhaps matches TRBD1 (6 bases). The germline V and J ends were trimmed by 0 bases and 0 bases, with 13 bases remaining between them. Per germline, CDR1 SGHRS and CDR2 YFSETQ. The CDR3 is made up of 17 amino acids. The CDR3 reads CASSLGPTGISNQPQHF. Written as DNA, the CDR3 is TGCGCCAGCAGCTTGGGACCAACAGGGATTAGCAATCAGCCCCAGCATTTT.

This sequence joins TRBV4-1 and TRBJ2-1; D gene ambiguous. CDR1 and CDR2 (germline): MGHRA, YSYEKL. The CDR3 consists of 16 residues. V lost 1 base and J lost 2, with 12 bases in between. CDR3: CASSQVDLFTYNEQFF. In DNA, the CDR3 is TGCGCCAGCAGCCAAGTAGATCTCTTTACCTACAATGAGCAGTTCTTC.

The V call is TRBV9, the J call TRBJ2-2; 7 nucleotides match TRBD1. This CDR3 has 13 amino acids. With V trimmed by 2 bases and J by 6 bases, 1 base remained unmatched. Germline V lookup: CDR1 SGDLS, CDR2 YYNGEE. The CDR3, as DNA: TGTGCCAGCAGCGTCCAGGGGGCCGGGGAGCTGTTTTTT. Its protein is CASSVQGAGELFF.

The genes are TRBV5-4 and TRBJ2-1, with 10 positions matching TRBD2. The CDR3 extends over 16 amino acids. The germline CDR1 and CDR2 sequences are SGHNT and YYREEE (reference sequence). V gave up 3 bases and J gave up 10 bases; unmatched junction bases: 13. The CDR3, as DNA: TGTGCCAGCAGCTCCCGAGCGGGGGGGCTAGGGAACGAGCAGTTCTTC. Translation: CASSSRAGGLGNEQFF.

V is TRBV5-4 and J is TRBJ2-1, with D uncertain. V shed 0 bases and J shed 0 bases, with 7 bases lying between them. The CDR3 covers 15 residues. Germline V lookup: CDR1 SGHNT, CDR2 YYREEE (reference sequence). As DNA, the CDR3 is TGTGCCAGCAGCTTGGAACCGAGCTCCTACAATGAGCAGTTCTTC. Translation: CASSLEPSSYNEQFF. The full variable domain, its missing parts supplied by reference TRBV5-4 and TRBJ2-1, is ETGVTQSPTHLIKTRGQQVTLRCSSQSGHNTVSWYQQALGQGPQFIFQYYREEENGRGNFPPRFSGLQFPNYSSELNVNALELDDSALYLCASSLEPSSYNEQFFGPGTRLTVL.

The chain combines TRBV29-1 with TRBJ2-7; 9 bases map to TRBD1. Germline values: CDR1 SQVTM, CDR2 ANQGSEA. There are 14 residues in the CDR3. The ends lost 7 bases at V and 3 bases at J; junction bases unmatched: 10. Written as DNA, the CDR3 is TGCAGCGCTCAGATCCGGGACAGGGACTACGAGCAGTACTTC. Its translation: CSAQIRDRDYEQYF.

The J gene is TRBJ1-1, the V gene TRBV20-1; D not certain. Per germline, CDR1 DFQATT and CDR2 SNEGSKA (reference sequence). The CDR3 is 11 amino acids. The V and J ends lost 5 bases and 3 bases respectively, with 7 bases between them. The CDR3 here is CSAGLYTEAFF. CDR3 nucleotide sequence: TGCAGTGCTGGACTGTACACTGAAGCTTTCTTT.

The chain couples TRBV4-1 to TRBJ2-2; D might be TRBD1 (5 bases). The V gene lost 5 bases and the J gene lost 1 base, with 20 bases spanning the gap. The CDR3 covers 18 residues. Germline V gene lookup returns CDR1 MGHRA and CDR2 YSYEKL. The CDR3 coding sequence is TGCGCCAGCAGCGCCTCTCAGGGTATGTGGGGGAACACCGGGGAGCTGTTTTTT. This gives the protein CASSASQGMWGNTGELFF.

CDR3 residues: CASSRRQGEETQYF. The CDR3 bases are TGTGCCAGCAGCCGCCGACAGGGGGAAGAGACCCAGTACTTC. This chain connects TRBV13 to TRBJ2-5; 9 bases are shared with TRBD1. This CDR3 has 14 amino acids. V shed 5 bases and J 3 bases; nucleotides not matched to a gene: 4. Germline V gives CDR1 PRHDT, CDR2 FYEKMQ (reference sequence).

This clone was observed a handful of times. The chain is built from TRBV4-2 and TRBJ2-6; 9 positions match TRBD1. The V and J ends lost 2 bases and 4 bases, in that order; junction bases with no gene match: 6. This CDR3 is 17 amino acids long. In germline, CDR1 is LGHNA, CDR2 YNFKEQ. CDR3 DNA sequence: TGTGCCAGCAGCCAAACAGGGGGCGCGGGAGGGGCCAACGTCCTGACTTTC. It encodes CASSQTGGAGGANVLTF.

The chain carries TRBV5-1 and TRBJ1-1; 8 bases align to TRBD1. The CDR3 contains 14 residues. CDR1 and CDR2 (germline): SGHRS, YFSETQ. J gave up 3 bases and V 3 bases, and 4 bases lay outside the gene matches. CDR3 residues: CASSWTGIHTEAFF. The CDR3 DNA sequence: TGCGCCAGCAGCTGGACAGGGATTCACACTGAAGCTTTCTTT. Full variable domain (remainder filled in from reference TRBV5-1 and TRBJ1-1): KAGVTQTPRYLIKTRGQQVTLSCSPISGHRSVSWYQQTPGQGLQFLFEYFSETQRNKGNFPGRFSGRQFSNSRSEMNVSTLELGDSALYLCASSWTGIHTEAFFGQGTRLTVV.

The gene calls are TRBV6-6 and TRBJ1-5, with 10 bases aligning to TRBD1. Trimming cost V 6 bases and J 7 bases; bases outside gene matches: 6. The CDR3 sequence is 14 residues long. Looked up from germline, CDR1 is MNHNY and CDR2 is SVGAGI (reference sequence). This CDR3 reads CASRPGQGYQPQHF. The DNA of the CDR3 is TGTGCCAGCAGACCGGGACAGGGGTACCAGCCCCAGCATTTT.